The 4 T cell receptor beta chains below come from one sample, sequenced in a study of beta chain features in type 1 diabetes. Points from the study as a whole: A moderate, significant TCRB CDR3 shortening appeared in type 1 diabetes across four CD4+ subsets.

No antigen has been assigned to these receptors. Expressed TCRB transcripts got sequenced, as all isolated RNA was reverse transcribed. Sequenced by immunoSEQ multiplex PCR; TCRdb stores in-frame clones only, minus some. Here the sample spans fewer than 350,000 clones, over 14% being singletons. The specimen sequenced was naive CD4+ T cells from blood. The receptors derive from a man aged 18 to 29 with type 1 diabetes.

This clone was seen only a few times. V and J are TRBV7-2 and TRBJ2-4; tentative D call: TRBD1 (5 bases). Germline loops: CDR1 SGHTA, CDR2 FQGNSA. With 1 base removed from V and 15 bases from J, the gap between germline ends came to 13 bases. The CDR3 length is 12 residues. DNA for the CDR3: TGTGCCAGCAGCTTAGAGGGTTACAGGTCGTACTTC. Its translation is CASSLEGYRSYF.

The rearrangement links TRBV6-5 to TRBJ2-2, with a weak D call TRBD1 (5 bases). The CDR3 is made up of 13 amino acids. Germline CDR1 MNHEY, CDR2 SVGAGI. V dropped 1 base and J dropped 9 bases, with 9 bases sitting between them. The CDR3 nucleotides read TGTGCCAGCAGTTACTATGGGGCCCGGGAGCTGTTTTTT. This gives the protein CASSYYGARELFF.

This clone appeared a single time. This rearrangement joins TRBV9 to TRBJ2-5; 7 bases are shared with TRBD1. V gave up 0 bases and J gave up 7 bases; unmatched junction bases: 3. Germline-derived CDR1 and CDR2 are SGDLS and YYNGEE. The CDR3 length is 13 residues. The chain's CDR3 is CASSVGGGGTQYF. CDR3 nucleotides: TGTGCCAGCAGCGTAGGAGGGGGCGGGACCCAGTACTTC.

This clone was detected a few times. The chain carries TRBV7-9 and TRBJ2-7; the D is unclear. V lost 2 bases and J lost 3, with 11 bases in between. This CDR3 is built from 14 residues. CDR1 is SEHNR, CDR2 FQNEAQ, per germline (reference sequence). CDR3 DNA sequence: TGTGCCAGCAGCTTAATTGGCAGCGTCTACGAGCAGTACTTC. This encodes CASSLIGSVYEQYF.